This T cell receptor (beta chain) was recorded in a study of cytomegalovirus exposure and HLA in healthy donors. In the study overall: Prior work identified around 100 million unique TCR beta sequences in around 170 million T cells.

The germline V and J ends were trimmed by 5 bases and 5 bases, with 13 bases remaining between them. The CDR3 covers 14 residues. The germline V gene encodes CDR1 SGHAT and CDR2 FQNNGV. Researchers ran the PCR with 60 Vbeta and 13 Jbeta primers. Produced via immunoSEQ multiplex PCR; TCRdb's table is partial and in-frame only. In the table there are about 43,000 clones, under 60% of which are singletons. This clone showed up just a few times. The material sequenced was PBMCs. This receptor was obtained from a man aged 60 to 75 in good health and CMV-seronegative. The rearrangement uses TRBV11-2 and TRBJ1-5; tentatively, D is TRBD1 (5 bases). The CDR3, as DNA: TGTGCCAGCAGCGAACGGGGGGGGGATCAGCCCCAGCATTTT. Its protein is CASSERGGDQPQHF.